This is a list of T cell receptor beta chains from one sample in a study of T cell changes during pregnancy in multiple sclerosis. Data came from immunoSEQ multiplex PCR; TCRdb stores just in-frame clones and leaves some out. The sample contains around 73,000 clones, over 80% of which appear only once. This specimen consisted of peripheral blood, obtained in the third trimester of pregnancy. The receptors were gathered from a female donor in good health, enrolled as a control in a pregnancy study. Both conserved end residues are part of each CDR3. A D gene is named only where the DNA matches it firmly. Expanded clones get a size class; other rows say once, few or many, or leave the size out.

d_call: .; j_call: TRBJ2-3; v_call: TRBV28; clone_size: .; cdr3_nt: TGTGCCAGCAGCTGGGAAGGGGCGCAGTATTTT; cdr3_aa: CASSWEGAQYF
d_call: TRBD1; j_call: TRBJ1-1; v_call: TRBV27; clone_size: .; cdr3_nt: TGTGCCAGCAGTTCAACAGGGGGCCCAGCTTTCTTT; cdr3_aa: CASSSTGGPAFF
d_call: .; j_call: TRBJ1-2; v_call: TRBV4-1; clone_size: .; cdr3_nt: TGCGCCAGCAGCCACCCCGAAGGTGGGCACGATGGCTACACCTTC; cdr3_aa: CASSHPEGGHDGYTF
d_call: .; j_call: TRBJ2-4; v_call: TRBV5-1; clone_size: .; cdr3_nt: TGCGCCAGCAGCCCCCTAACGGGACTAGCCAAAAACATTCAGTACTTC; cdr3_aa: CASSPLTGLAKNIQYF
d_call: .; j_call: TRBJ1-2; v_call: TRBV5-6; clone_size: .; cdr3_nt: TGTGCCAGCAGCTCCTTAGACAGTCTCTATGGCTACACCTTC; cdr3_aa: CASSSLDSLYGYTF
d_call: .; j_call: TRBJ2-3; v_call: TRBV5-1; clone_size: .; cdr3_nt: TGCGCCAGCAGCTTATCTGGGGCGTCAGATACGCAGTATTTT; cdr3_aa: CASSLSGASDTQYF
d_call: .; j_call: TRBJ2-3; v_call: TRBV5-4; clone_size: .; cdr3_nt: TGTGCCAGCAGCCCCGAGACTAGCACAGATACGCAGTATTTT; cdr3_aa: CASSPETSTDTQYF
d_call: .; j_call: TRBJ2-7; v_call: TRBV7-3; clone_size: .; cdr3_nt: TGTGCCAGCAGCTCGGGTCCGTCCCCGGGGTACGAGCAGTACTTC; cdr3_aa: CASSSGPSPGYEQYF
d_call: .; j_call: TRBJ1-4; v_call: TRBV5-1; clone_size: .; cdr3_nt: TGCGCCAGCAGTTACCCCTTAGGGGATGGTAATGAAAAACTGTTTTTT; cdr3_aa: CASSYPLGDGNEKLFF
d_call: .; j_call: TRBJ2-1; v_call: TRBV2; clone_size: .; cdr3_nt: TGTGCCAGCATACGGGTCGATGAGCAGTTCTTC; cdr3_aa: CASIRVDEQFF
d_call: TRBD1; j_call: TRBJ1-4; v_call: TRBV19; clone_size: once; cdr3_nt: TGTGCCAGTAGTATGAAGGGGACAGGGGGTGAAAAACTGTTTTTT; cdr3_aa: CASSMKGTGGEKLFF
d_call: .; j_call: TRBJ1-3; v_call: TRBV14; clone_size: once; cdr3_nt: TGTGCCAGCAGCCTCCGACAGGACTCTGGAAACACCATATATTTT; cdr3_aa: CASSLRQDSGNTIYF
d_call: TRBD1; j_call: TRBJ2-7; v_call: TRBV27; clone_size: .; cdr3_nt: TGTGCCAGCAGTTACGTGTCAGGACAGGGGATATACGAGCAGTACTTC; cdr3_aa: CASSYVSGQGIYEQYF
d_call: .; j_call: TRBJ2-7; v_call: TRBV5-4; clone_size: .; cdr3_nt: TGTGCCAGCAGCTTGGATGGACAGAACTACGAGCAGTACTTC; cdr3_aa: CASSLDGQNYEQYF
d_call: .; j_call: TRBJ2-7; v_call: TRBV27; clone_size: once; cdr3_nt: TGTGCCAGCAGTTTAGTCGGCTACGAGCAGTACTTC; cdr3_aa: CASSLVGYEQYF
d_call: TRBD1; j_call: TRBJ2-7; v_call: TRBV27; clone_size: .; cdr3_nt: TGTGCCAGCACCCGTTCGGGACAGGGAGGGTTC; cdr3_aa: CASTRSGQGGF
d_call: .; j_call: TRBJ2-7; v_call: TRBV5-1; clone_size: .; cdr3_nt: TGCGCCAGCAGCTTGGAACAGACCTACGAGCAGTACTTC; cdr3_aa: CASSLEQTYEQYF
d_call: TRBD1; j_call: TRBJ2-7; v_call: TRBV18; clone_size: .; cdr3_nt: TGTGCCAGCTCACCACCCGTGACAGGGGCGAGCGAGCAGTACTTC; cdr3_aa: CASSPPVTGASEQYF
d_call: .; j_call: TRBJ2-2; v_call: TRBV28; clone_size: .; cdr3_nt: TGTGCCAGCGGGCCCGGGGAGCTGTTTTTT; cdr3_aa: CASGPGELFF
d_call: .; j_call: TRBJ2-7; v_call: TRBV14; clone_size: .; cdr3_nt: TGTGCCAGCAGCCTTTCCGGGGGTAGAAGGACCCTCCCGGGCCACGAGCAGTACTTC; cdr3_aa: CASSLSGGRRTLPGHEQYF
d_call: .; j_call: TRBJ2-7; v_call: TRBV4-1; clone_size: .; cdr3_nt: TGCGCCAGCAGCCAAGACAGTCCCTACGAGCAGTACTTC; cdr3_aa: CASSQDSPYEQYF